The next 2 T cell receptor beta chains were all read from a single sample in a study of blood T cell repertoires in COVID-19. Produced via immunoSEQ multiplex PCR; TCRdb's table is partial and in-frame only. The sample includes around 200,000 clones, 65% to 90% of them seen just once. The source material was peripheral blood. The receptors originated from a middle-aged man with acute or convalescent COVID-19.

The rearrangement joins TRBV5-1 to TRBJ2-5; 9 positions agree with TRBD1. CDR3 length: 13 amino acids. Per the germline V gene, CDR1 is SGHRS and CDR2 is YFSETQ. With 4 bases clipped from V and 2 bases from J, the junction kept 0 bases outside the gene matches. CDR3 nucleotide sequence: TGCGCCAGCAGCGACAGGGGGCAAGAGACCCAGTACTTC. Its protein product is CASSDRGQETQYF.

The rearrangement joins TRBV9 to TRBJ2-3; D gene unclear. The germline V and J ends were trimmed by 0 bases and 3 bases, with 5 bases remaining between them. The CDR3 totals 13 residues. Germline-derived CDR1 and CDR2 are SGDLS and YYNGEE. Written as DNA, the CDR3 is TGTGCCAGCAGCGTAGCTAGGACAGATACGCAGTATTTT. Translating gives CASSVARTDTQYF.